The rows below give T cell receptor beta chains drawn from one sample of a study of blood T cell repertoires in COVID-19. The method was immunoSEQ multiplex PCR; TCRdb's version includes in-frame clones alone and lacks a portion of them. The repertoire has about 150,000 clones, 70% to 80% of them found once; the top ten carry approximately 17%. The specimen sequenced was peripheral blood. These receptors all stem from a man aged 45-65 years with acute or convalescent COVID-19. The CDR3 runs from the conserved cysteine through the conserved F or W. D genes are given only for firm matches. The size of a clone is reported for some rows only, either as once, few or many, or as a class for expanded clones.

D,V,J,size,CDR3,DNA
-,TRBV27,TRBJ1-5,-,CASRTTNQPQHF,TGTGCCAGCAGGACTACCAATCAGCCCCAGCATTTT
TRBD2,TRBV6-5,TRBJ2-3,-,CASRDGTSEEDTQYF,TGTGCCAGCAGAGACGGGACTAGCGAGGAAGATACGCAGTATTTT
TRBD1,TRBV3-1/TRBV3-2,TRBJ1-1,-,CASSQESWTGEAFF,TGTGCCAGCAGCCAAGAGAGCTGGACAGGGGAAGCTTTCTTT
TRBD1,TRBV2,TRBJ1-1,-,CASQIFQGARGEAFF,TGTGCCAGCCAAATTTTCCAGGGGGCGCGGGGTGAAGCTTTCTTT
-,TRBV25-1,TRBJ1-6,-,CASSETANNSPLHF,TGTGCCAGCAGTGAGACAGCGAATAATTCACCCCTCCACTTT
TRBD2,TRBV20-1,TRBJ2-2,-,CSASPLGGTGELFF,TGCAGTGCTAGTCCTTTGGGGGGGACCGGGGAGCTGTTTTTT
TRBD1,TRBV25-1,TRBJ1-2,-,CASSATGSNYGYTF,TGTGCCAGCAGTGCGACAGGGTCCAACTATGGCTACACCTTC
TRBD1,TRBV6-5,TRBJ1-3,-,CASSSRGLRGNTIYF,TGTGCCAGCAGTTCCAGGGGGCTAAGGGGAAACACCATATATTTT
-,TRBV29-1,TRBJ2-7,-,CSVLEPAYEQYF,TGCAGCGTTCTCGAACCAGCCTACGAGCAGTACTTC
-,TRBV18,TRBJ1-6,-,CASSPYSDSPLHF,TGTGCCAGCTCACCCTATTCCGATTCACCCCTCCACTTT
-,TRBV6-5,TRBJ1-2,-,CASSSSRVNSGYTF,TGTGCCAGCAGTTCGAGCCGGGTGAACTCTGGCTACACCTTC
-,TRBV30,TRBJ1-5,-,CAWGPGGAWQPQHF,TGTGCCTGGGGCCCGGGGGGGGCGTGGCAGCCCCAGCATTTT
TRBD1,TRBV24-1,TRBJ1-2,-,CATINPGQGALLNGYTF,TGTGCCACCATCAATCCGGGACAGGGGGCTCTGCTTAATGGCTACACCTTC
-,TRBV5-1,TRBJ1-2,once,CASSLAGEGNYGYTF,TGCGCCAGCAGCTTGGCCGGAGAGGGTAACTATGGCTACACCTTC
TRBD2,TRBV12-5,TRBJ2-2,-,CASGLKGLAGGVGELFF,TGTGCTAGTGGTTTAAAGGGACTAGCGGGGGGCGTCGGGGAGCTGTTTTTT
-,TRBV12-3/TRBV12-4,TRBJ2-2,-,CASSRVNTGELFF,TGTGCCAGCTCCAGGGTTAACACCGGGGAGCTGTTTTTT
TRBD2,TRBV18,TRBJ2-1,-,CASSPPGGAYNEQFF,TGTGCCAGCTCACCACCCGGGGGGGCCTACAATGAGCAGTTCTTC